Shown below are 6 T cell receptor beta chains from a single sample sequenced in a study of blood T cells in healthy people across ages. A J-beta primer mix and a sample-barcoded 5' primer were used in a second PCR of roughly 6 to 12 cycles. Each CDR3 protein is one row after TCRdb ran MiXCR on the 5' RACE reads. The sample lists about 1.8 million distinct CDR3 sequences, around half occurring once. Material: blood. Receptor source: a woman in her 40s in good health.

The chain joins TRBV9 to TRBJ2-6; 7 bases are shared with TRBD1. The CDR3 length is 17 residues. Germline V gives CDR1 SGDLS, CDR2 YYNGEE. Losses at the gene ends were 4 bases for V and 0 bases for J; bases not matched to a gene: 7. Written as DNA, the CDR3 is TGTGCCAGCAGCTTCCAGGGGGTGCCCTCTGGGGCCAACGTCCTGACTTTC. Translated: CASSFQGVPSGANVLTF.

This clonotype has only one observation. Written as DNA, the CDR3 is TGCAGTGCTAGAGACCCCGGGCAGCTCTCTGGAAACACCATATATTTT. Translation gives CSARDPGQLSGNTIYF. This chain joins TRBV20-1 and TRBJ1-3; D remains unclear. Trimming removed 0 bases from V and 0 bases from J, with 12 bases in between. CDR3 length: 16 residues. Germline V CDR1 and CDR2: DFQATT, SNEGSKA (reference sequence).

The chain recombines TRBV7-2 with TRBJ1-5, with a tentative D call TRBD1 (6 bases). Per germline, CDR1 SGHTA and CDR2 FQGNSA. CDR3 length equals 14 residues. V was pared by 5 bases and J by 6 bases, with 14 bases between. This chain's CDR3 is CASSPAGAGQPQHF. In nucleotides, the CDR3 is TGTGCCAGCAGCCCGGCAGGGGCGGGTCAGCCCCAGCATTTT.

The V gene is TRBV5-6, the J gene TRBJ2-1; 9 bases are a match to TRBD1. Near its end, the DNA agrees better with TRBJ2-7, so the J call may be wrong. Germline values: CDR1 SGHDT, CDR2 YYEEEE. CDR3 length equals 14 residues. The CDR3 sequence: CASRQGASYNEQYF. CDR3 DNA: TGTGCCAGCAGACAGGGGGCGTCCTACAATGAGCAGTACTTC.

This chain connects TRBV5-1 to TRBJ2-3; possible D gene TRBD1, 6 bases. The CDR3 totals 15 residues. V gave up 6 bases and J gave up 3 bases, with 17 bases separating them. CDR1 and CDR2 from the germline V gene are SGHRS and YFSETQ. CDR3 nucleotides: TGCGCCAGCACCCCACGGACTCAGGGGACAGATACGCAGTATTTT. Translation: CASTPRTQGTDTQYF.

In the case of this clonotype: The junction differs from germline at one of its ends, possibly a read error. This chain joins TRBV4-1 and TRBJ2-1; the match to TRBD2 covers 8 bases. CDR3 length: 15 amino acids. Germline CDR1 and CDR2: MGHRA and YSYEKL. CDR3 DNA sequence: TGCGCCAGCAACCAAGACTCGGGGGGGCCCTACGAGCAGTTCTTC. Protein sequence: CASNQDSGGPYEQFF.